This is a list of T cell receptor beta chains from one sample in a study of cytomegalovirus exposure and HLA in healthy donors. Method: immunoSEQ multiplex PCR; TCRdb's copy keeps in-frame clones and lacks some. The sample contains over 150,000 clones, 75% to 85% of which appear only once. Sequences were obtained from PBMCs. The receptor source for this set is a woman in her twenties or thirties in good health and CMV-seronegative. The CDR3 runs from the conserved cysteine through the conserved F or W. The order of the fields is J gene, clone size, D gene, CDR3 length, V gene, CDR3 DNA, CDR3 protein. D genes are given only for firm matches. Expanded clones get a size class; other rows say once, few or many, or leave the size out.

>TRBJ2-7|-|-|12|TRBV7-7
TGTGCTAGCAGCTTAGCGTTTTACGAGCAGTACTTC
CASSLAFYEQYF
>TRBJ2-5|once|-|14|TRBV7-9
TGTGCCAGCAGCTTAGCCAACTCCCAAGAGACCCAGTACTTC
CASSLANSQETQYF
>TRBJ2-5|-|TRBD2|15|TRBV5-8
TGTGCCAGCAGCCAAGGGACTAGCGGGGAAGAGACCCAGTACTTC
CASSQGTSGEETQYF
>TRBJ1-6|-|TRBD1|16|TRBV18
TGTGCCAGCTCACTGGAGCCGACAGGGCGGGTCTCACCCCTCCACTTT
CASSLEPTGRVSPLHF
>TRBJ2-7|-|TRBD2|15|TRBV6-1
TGTGCCAGCAGTTCCGTAGCGGGAGGAACCTACGAGCAGTACTTC
CASSSVAGGTYEQYF
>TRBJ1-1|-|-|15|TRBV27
TGTGCCAGCGTGGGGCGGGAGTACATGAACACTGAAGCTTTCTTT
CASVGREYMNTEAFF
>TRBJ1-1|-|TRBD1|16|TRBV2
TGTGCCAGCAGTCTAGACAGGGGAGGCATGAACACTGAAGCTTTCTTT
CASSLDRGGMNTEAFF
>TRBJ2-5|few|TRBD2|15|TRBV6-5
TGTGCCAGCAGTTACCTGGCTAGCGGCCAAGAGACCCAGTACTTC
CASSYLASGQETQYF
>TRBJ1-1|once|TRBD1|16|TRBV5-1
TGCGCCAGCAGCTTGGCTTTGACAGGGCTTAACACTGAAGCTTTCTTT
CASSLALTGLNTEAFF
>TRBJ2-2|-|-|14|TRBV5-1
TGCGCCAGCAGCGTTCAGGGCTTAATTGGGGAGCTGTTTTTT
CASSVQGLIGELFF
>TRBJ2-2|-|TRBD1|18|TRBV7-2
TGTGCCAGCAGCCCGGACAGGGGGAGCGGGGGCAACACCGGGGAGCTGTTTTTT
CASSPDRGSGGNTGELFF
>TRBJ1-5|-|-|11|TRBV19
TGTGCCAGTAGTAGCCCCGGGTCCCAGCATTTT
CASSSPGSQHF
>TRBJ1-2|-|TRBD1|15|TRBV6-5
TGTGCCAGCAGTTATTCCGGGACAGGGAGCTATGGCTACACCTTC
CASSYSGTGSYGYTF
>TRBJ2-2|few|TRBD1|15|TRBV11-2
TGTGCCAGCAGCCGGGACAGGGTGGTAAACGGGGAGCTGTTTTTT
CASSRDRVVNGELFF
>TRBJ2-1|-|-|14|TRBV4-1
TGCGCCAGCAGCCAAGAACAGGTCCACAATGAGCAGTTCTTC
CASSQEQVHNEQFF
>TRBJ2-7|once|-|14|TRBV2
TGTGCCAGCAGATCCAGGGGAATTACCTACGAGCAGTACTTC
CASRSRGITYEQYF
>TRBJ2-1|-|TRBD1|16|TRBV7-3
TGTGCCAGCAGCCTGACAGGGGGCAATGCAGTGGTTGAGCAGTTCTTC
CASSLTGGNAVVEQFF
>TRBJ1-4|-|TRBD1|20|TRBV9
TGTGCCAGCAGCTTACAACCGGGACAGGGGGGATACTCAACTAATGAAAAACTGTTTTTT
CASSLQPGQGGYSTNEKLFF
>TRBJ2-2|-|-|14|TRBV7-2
TGTGCCAGCAGCTTCTCCGAGGGAACCGGGGAGCTGTTTTTT
CASSFSEGTGELFF
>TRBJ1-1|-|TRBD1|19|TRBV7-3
TGTGCCAGCAGCTTAAACGCAATCGGGACAGGGTCTATGAACACTGAAGCTTTCTTT
CASSLNAIGTGSMNTEAFF
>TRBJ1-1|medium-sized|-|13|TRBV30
TGTGCCTGGAGTGTTAGCGGGGTAACTGAAGCTTTCTTT
CAWSVSGVTEAFF
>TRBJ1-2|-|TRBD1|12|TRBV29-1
TGCAGCGGTGGAACAGGGGGCGATGGCTACACCTTC
CSGGTGGDGYTF
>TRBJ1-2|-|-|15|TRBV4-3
TGCGCCAGCAGCCGGGTCACAGGGAGCGCCGATGGCTACACCTTC
CASSRVTGSADGYTF